This T cell receptor beta chain was sequenced for a study of blood T cells in healthy people across ages. Study observations and caveats: Getting older went along with TCR beta diversity per million T cells dropping roughly linearly. Estimates of diversity drawn from one million T cells were considered underestimates. Naive CD4+ cells and diversity were both higher in long-lived donors than in aged donors.

It was with a sample-barcoded 5' primer and a J-beta primer mix that a second PCR of about 6 to 12 cycles was run. TCRdb used MiXCR to reprocess the 5' RACE reads, holding one entry per CDR3 protein. The table includes 910,000 or so distinct CDR3 sequences, just over 50% detected once. Germline values: CDR1 SGHRS, CDR2 YFSETQ. V lost 0 bases and J 0 bases, leaving 4 bases between the germline ends. The CDR3 sequence is 15 residues long. This clonotype was counted many times. Its antigen remains unknown. The donors, healthy Caucasians from Russia, were aged roughly 6 to 90. The sequencing input was blood. This sequence originates from a woman in her sixties or seventies in good health. This chain links TRBV5-1 with TRBJ2-6; no reliable D call. The chain's CDR3 is CASSLVPSGANVLTF. CDR3 sequence (DNA): TGCGCCAGCAGCTTGGTCCCCTCTGGGGCCAACGTCCTGACTTTC.